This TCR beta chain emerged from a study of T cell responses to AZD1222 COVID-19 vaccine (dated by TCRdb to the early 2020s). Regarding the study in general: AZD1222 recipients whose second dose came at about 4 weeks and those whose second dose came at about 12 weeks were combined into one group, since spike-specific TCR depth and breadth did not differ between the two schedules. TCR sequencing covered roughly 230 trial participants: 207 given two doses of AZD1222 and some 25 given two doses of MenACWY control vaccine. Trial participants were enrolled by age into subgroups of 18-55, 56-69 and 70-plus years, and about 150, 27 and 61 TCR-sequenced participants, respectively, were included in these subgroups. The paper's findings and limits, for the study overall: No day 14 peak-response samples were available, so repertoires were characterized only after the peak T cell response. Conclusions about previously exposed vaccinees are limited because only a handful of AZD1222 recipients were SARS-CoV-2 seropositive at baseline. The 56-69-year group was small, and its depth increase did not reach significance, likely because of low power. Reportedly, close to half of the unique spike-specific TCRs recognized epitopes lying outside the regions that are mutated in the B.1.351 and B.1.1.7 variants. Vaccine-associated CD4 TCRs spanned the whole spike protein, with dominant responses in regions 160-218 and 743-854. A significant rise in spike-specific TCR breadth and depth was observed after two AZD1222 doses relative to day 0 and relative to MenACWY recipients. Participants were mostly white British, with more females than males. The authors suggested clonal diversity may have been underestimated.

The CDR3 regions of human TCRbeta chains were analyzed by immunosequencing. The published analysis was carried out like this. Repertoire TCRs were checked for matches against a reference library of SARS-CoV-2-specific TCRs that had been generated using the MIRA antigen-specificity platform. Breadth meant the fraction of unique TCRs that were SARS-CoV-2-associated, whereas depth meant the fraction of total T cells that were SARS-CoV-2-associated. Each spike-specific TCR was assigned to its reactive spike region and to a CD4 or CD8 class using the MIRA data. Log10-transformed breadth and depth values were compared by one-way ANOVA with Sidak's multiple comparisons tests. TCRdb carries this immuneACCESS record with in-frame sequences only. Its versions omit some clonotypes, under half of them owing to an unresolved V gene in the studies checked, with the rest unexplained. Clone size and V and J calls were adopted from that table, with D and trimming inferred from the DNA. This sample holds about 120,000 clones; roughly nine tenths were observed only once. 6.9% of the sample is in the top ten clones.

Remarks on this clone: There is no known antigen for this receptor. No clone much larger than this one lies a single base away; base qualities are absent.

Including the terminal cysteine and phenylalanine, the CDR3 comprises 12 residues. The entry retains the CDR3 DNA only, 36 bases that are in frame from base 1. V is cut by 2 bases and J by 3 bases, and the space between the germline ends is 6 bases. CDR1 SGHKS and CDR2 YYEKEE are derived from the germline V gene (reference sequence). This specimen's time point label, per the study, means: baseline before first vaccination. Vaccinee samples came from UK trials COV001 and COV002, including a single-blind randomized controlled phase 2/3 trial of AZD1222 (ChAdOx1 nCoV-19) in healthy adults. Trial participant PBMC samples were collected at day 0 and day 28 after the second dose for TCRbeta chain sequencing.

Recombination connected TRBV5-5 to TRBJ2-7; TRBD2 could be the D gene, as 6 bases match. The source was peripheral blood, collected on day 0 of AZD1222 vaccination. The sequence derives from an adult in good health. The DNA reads TGTGCCAGCAGCTTTAGCGGCTACGAGCAGTACTTC. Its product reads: CASSFSGYEQYF.